Included here is one TCR beta chain sequence, with context. Its antigen is not identified. The CDR3 is 14 residues long. Germline assignment: CDR1 SSHAT and CDR2 FNYEAQ (reference sequence). V dropped 2 bases and J dropped 5 bases, with 13 bases sitting between them. TCRdb independently ran MiXCR on the reads; one entry per CDR3 protein. The sample holds approximately 600,000 distinct CDR3 sequences, just under 40% seen once. This specimen comes from a study of T cell repertoires in cytomegalovirus infection. Study overall: CMV epitopes, recently identified HLA-C-restricted and well-studied HLA-B-restricted, were used. Matching HLA type and CMV infection were both indicated by public TCR beta signatures. General observations from the study: It was HLA-C-restricted CMV-specific TCR beta clonotypes that dominated the response ex vivo. Accumulated public TCR beta family frequency recognized individuals carrying CMV together with the relevant HLA.

The J gene is TRBJ2-7, the V gene TRBV7-7; D remains ambiguous. The specimen comprised cultured PBMCs, sampled from culture after CMV antigen stimulation. The receptor was derived from a human donor in good health (CMV status not recorded). Some clones in this sample may be carry-over from other donors' samples. The CDR3 here is CASSLNRQPHEQYF. The DNA of the CDR3 is TGTGCCAGCAGCTTAAACAGACAACCGCACGAGCAGTACTTC. The entire variable domain, with the rest obtained from reference TRBV7-7 and TRBJ2-7, is as follows: GAGVSQSPRYKVTKRGQDVTLRCDPISSHATLYWYQQALGQGPEFLTYFNYEAQPDKSGLPSDRFSAERPEGSISTLTIQRTEQRDSAMYRCASSLNRQPHEQYFGPGTRLTVT.